This passage covers 4 T cell receptor beta chains from one sample sequenced in a study of vaccination and CD4 T cells after COVID-19. Cultured CD4+ T-cell DNA underwent Oncomine TCR Beta short-read sequencing. TCRdb ran MiXCR on the PCR reads and lists one entry per CDR3 protein. This table has about 10,000 distinct CDR3 sequences, around 58% appearing once. No antigen has been identified for these receptors. The treatment denotes: roughly 10-day PBMC culture with coronavirus spike peptide pools or control peptides (ViraFEST assay). The sequenced sample was CD4+ T cells from blood, cultured in vitro. The receptors stem from a human donor who had recovered from COVID-19.

The J gene is TRBJ2-7, the V gene TRBV7-8; no clear D gene. The V gene lost 5 bases and the J gene lost 1 base, with 9 bases spanning the gap. Germline V gene sequence: CDR1 SGHVS, CDR2 FQNEAQ. CDR3 length equals 13 residues. The CDR3 region has the DNA TGTGCCAGCAGCCACCCTCCATCCTACGAGCAGTACTTC. It translates to CASSHPPSYEQYF.

J is TRBJ2-7 and V is TRBV5-4; D is ambiguous. The CDR3 consists of 14 residues. With 7 bases removed from V and 3 bases from J, the gap between germline ends came to 17 bases. Germline V gene lookup returns CDR1 SGHNT and CDR2 YYREEE (reference sequence). This CDR3 is CASHNPNSRYEQYF. CDR3 DNA sequence: TGTGCCAGCCACAACCCCAACAGTCGCTACGAGCAGTACTTC.

The rearrangement uses TRBV10-3 and TRBJ2-7; 9 bases match TRBD1. Germline CDR1 and CDR2: ENHRY and SYGVKD. The V gene end was trimmed by 10 bases and the J gene end by 4 bases; junction bases not matched to a gene: 8. The length of the CDR3 is 13 residues. The CDR3 DNA is TGTGCCACCGCTGGACAGGGGAGTTACGAGCAGTACTTC. Protein: CATAGQGSYEQYF.

This sequence joins TRBV3-1 and TRBJ2-1, with D perhaps TRBD1 or TRBD2 (6 bases each). CDR3 length: 15 residues. Germline V lookup: CDR1 LGHDT, CDR2 YNNKEL (reference sequence). Trimming cost V 3 bases and J 10 bases, with 19 bases left between them. The CDR3 here is CASSHVSRGAREQFF. CDR3 sequence (DNA): TGTGCCAGCAGCCACGTGTCAAGGGGGGCAAGGGAGCAGTTCTTC.